This TCR beta chain originates from a study of cytomegalovirus exposure and HLA in healthy donors. General study findings and limits: The sole available immune exposure information was CMV serostatus. Across donors, sequencing depth was assumed by presence/absence analyses to be roughly uniform. Rarity held for most TCR sequences, but there were some public TCRs that occurred in many donors.

Healthy bone marrow donors supplied every sample. Both 60 Vbeta primers and 13 Jbeta primers went into the PCR. Clones were read by immunoSEQ multiplex PCR, and TCRdb kept only the in-frame ones, dropping some. The sample records approximately 110,000 clones, 55% to 75% being singletons. To note about this clone: As yet, its antigen is unknown. Other DNA sequences in the sample encode the same CDR3.

The germline V gene has CDR1 MGHRA and CDR2 YSYEKL. The CDR3 runs to 14 residues. Trimming left V 1 base short and J 1 base short, with 7 bases between. The genes are TRBV4-1 and TRBJ2-5; D is uncertain. Sample: PBMCs. The TCR originated in a woman in her seventies in good health and CMV-seropositive. The CDR3 is CASSQVGLQETQYF. The CDR3 region has the DNA TGCGCCAGCAGCCAAGTTGGGCTCCAAGAGACCCAGTACTTC.